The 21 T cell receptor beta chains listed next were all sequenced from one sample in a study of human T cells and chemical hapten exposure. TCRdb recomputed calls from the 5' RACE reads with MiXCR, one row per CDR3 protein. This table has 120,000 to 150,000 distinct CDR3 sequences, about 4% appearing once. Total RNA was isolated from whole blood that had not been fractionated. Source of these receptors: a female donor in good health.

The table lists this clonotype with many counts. CDR3 loop: CASSPNRGGVYEQYF. CDR3 DNA sequence: TGTGCCAGCAGCCCCAACAGGGGGGGTGTCTACGAGCAGTACTTC. The rearrangement joins TRBV6-5 to TRBJ2-7; tentatively, D is TRBD1 (8 bases). V lost 6 bases to trimming and J lost 3 bases, with 18 bases between them. This CDR3 comprises 15 residues. CDR1 is MNHEY, CDR2 SVGAGI, per germline.

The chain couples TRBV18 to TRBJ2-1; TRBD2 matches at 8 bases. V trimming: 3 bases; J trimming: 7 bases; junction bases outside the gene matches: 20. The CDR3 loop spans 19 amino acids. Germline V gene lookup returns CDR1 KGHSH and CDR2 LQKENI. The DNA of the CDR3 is TGTGCCAGCTCACCCGATGAGGCGGGGGGACGTGGTGGATGGAATGAGCAGTTCTTC. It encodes CASSPDEAGGRGGWNEQFF. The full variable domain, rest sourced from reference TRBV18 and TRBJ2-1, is NAGVMQNPRHLVRRRGQEARLRCSPMKGHSHVYWYRQLPEEGLKFMVYLQKENIIDESGMPKERFSAEFPKEGPSILRIQQVVRGDSAAYFCASSPDEAGGRGGWNEQFFGPGTRLTVL.

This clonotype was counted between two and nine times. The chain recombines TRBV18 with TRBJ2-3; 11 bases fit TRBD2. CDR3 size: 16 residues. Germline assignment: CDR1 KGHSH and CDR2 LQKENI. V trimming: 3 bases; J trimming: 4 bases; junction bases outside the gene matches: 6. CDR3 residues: CASSPIAGGRADTQYF. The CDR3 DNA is TGTGCCAGCTCACCTATAGCGGGGGGGCGTGCAGATACGCAGTATTTT.

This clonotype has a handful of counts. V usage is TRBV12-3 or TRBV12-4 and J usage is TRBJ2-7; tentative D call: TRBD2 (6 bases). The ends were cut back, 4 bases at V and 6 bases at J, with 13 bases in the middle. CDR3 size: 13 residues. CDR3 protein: CASSSTMGGEQYF. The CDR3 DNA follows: TGTGCCAGCAGTTCTACTATGGGGGGCGAGCAGTACTTC.

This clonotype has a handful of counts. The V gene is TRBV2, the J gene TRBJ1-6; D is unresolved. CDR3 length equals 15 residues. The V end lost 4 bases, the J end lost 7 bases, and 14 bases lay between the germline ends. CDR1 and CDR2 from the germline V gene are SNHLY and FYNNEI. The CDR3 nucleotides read TGTGCCAGCAGTGCCACTGGACTGGGAAATTCACCCCTCCACTTT. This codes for CASSATGLGNSPLHF.

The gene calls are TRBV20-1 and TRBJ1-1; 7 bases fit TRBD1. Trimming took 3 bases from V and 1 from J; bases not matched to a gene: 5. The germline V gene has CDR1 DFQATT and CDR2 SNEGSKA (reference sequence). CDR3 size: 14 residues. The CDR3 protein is CSARVYRGNTEAFF. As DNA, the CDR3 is TGCAGTGCTAGGGTCTACAGGGGGAACACTGAAGCTTTCTTT.

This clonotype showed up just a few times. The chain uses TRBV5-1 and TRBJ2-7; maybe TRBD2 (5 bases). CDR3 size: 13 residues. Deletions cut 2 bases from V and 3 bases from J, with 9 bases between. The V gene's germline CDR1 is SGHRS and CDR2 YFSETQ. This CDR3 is CASSFEGFYEQYF. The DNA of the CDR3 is TGCGCCAGCAGCTTCGAGGGCTTCTACGAGCAGTACTTC.

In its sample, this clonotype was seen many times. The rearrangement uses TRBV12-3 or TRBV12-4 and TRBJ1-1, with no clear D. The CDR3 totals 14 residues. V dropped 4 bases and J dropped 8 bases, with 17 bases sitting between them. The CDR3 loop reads CASSSLRRTGEAFF. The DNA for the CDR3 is TGTGCCAGCAGTTCCCTGCGGCGAACGGGGGAAGCTTTCTTT.

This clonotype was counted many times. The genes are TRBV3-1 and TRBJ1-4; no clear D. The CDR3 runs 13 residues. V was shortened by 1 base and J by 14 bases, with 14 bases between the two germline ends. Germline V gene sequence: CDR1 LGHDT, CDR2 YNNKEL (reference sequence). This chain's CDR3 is CASSQAEGSRLFF. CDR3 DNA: TGTGCCAGCAGCCAAGCGGAGGGCAGCAGGCTGTTTTTT.

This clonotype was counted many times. The CDR3 nucleotides read TGTGCCTGGAGTGTACACCACGGGGAGCTGTTTTTT. Its protein is CAWSVHHGELFF. The chain recombines TRBV30 with TRBJ2-2; unclear D gene. Germline V gives CDR1 GTSNPN, CDR2 SVGIG (reference sequence). The CDR3 runs to 12 residues. V was shortened by 0 bases and J by 7 bases, with 6 bases between the two germline ends.

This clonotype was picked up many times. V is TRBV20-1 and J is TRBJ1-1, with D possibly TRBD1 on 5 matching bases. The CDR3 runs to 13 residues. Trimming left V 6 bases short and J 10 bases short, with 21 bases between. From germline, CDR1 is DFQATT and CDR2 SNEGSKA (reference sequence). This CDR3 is CSAGRPRGTLAFF. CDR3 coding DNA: TGCAGTGCGGGGAGGCCCCGAGGGACTTTAGCTTTCTTT.

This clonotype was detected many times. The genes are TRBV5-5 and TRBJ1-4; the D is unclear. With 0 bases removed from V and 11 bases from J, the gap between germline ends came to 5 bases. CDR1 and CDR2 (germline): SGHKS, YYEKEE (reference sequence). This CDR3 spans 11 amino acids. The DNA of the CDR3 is TGTGCCAGCAGCTTGGATTTTAAACTGTTTTTT. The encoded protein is CASSLDFKLFF.

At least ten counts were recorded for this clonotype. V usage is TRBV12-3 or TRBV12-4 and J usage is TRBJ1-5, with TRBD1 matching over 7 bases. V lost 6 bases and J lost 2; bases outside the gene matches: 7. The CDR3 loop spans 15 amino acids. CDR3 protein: CASSGHRGGNQPQHF. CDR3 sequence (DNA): TGTGCCAGCAGCGGACACAGGGGTGGCAATCAGCCCCAGCATTTT.

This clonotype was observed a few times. The CDR3 region is CASSRLTGATDGYTF. CDR3 coding DNA: TGTGCCAGCAGCCGTCTCACAGGGGCGACTGATGGCTACACCTTC. The chain is built from TRBV4-2 and TRBJ1-2; 7 bases agree with TRBD1. The germline CDR1 and CDR2 sequences are LGHNA and YNFKEQ. Trimming took 4 bases from V and 6 from J; bases not matched to a gene: 11. There are 15 residues in the CDR3.

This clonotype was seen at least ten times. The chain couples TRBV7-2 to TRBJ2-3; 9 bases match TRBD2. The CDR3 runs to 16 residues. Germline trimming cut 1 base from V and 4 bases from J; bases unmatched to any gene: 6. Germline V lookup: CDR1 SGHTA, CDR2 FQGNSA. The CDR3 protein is CASSLGSGGRSDTQYF. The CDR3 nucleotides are TGTGCCAGCAGCTTAGGAAGCGGGGGGAGGTCAGATACGCAGTATTTT.

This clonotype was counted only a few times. Here the CDR3 reads CASSLGPDRGGEKLFF. The CDR3 bases are TGTGCCAGCAGCTTGGGGCCGGACAGGGGAGGTGAAAAACTGTTTTTT. The chain couples TRBV5-6 to TRBJ1-4; 9 nucleotides line up with TRBD1. The CDR3 totals 16 residues. CDR1 SGHDT and CDR2 YYEEEE come from the germline V gene. Germline trimming cut 0 bases from V and 7 bases from J; bases unmatched to any gene: 7.

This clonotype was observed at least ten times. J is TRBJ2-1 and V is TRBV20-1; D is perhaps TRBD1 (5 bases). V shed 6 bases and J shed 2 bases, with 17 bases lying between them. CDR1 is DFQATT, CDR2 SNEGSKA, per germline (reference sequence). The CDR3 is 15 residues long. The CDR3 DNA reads TGCAGTGCCGTTTATAGGACACAGACCTACAATGAGCAGTTCTTC. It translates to CSAVYRTQTYNEQFF.

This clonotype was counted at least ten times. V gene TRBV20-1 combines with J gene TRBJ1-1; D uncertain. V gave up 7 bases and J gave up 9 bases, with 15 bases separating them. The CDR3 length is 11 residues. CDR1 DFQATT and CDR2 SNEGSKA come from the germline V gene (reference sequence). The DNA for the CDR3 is TGCAGTGGGGTACGGGCAGGAAAAGCTTTCTTT. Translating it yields CSGVRAGKAFF.

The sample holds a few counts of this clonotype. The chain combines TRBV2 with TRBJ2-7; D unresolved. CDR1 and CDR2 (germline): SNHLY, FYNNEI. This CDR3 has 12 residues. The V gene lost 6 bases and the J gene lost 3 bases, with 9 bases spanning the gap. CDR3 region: CASRTLIYEQYF. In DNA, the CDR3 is TGTGCCAGCAGAACCCTAATCTACGAGCAGTACTTC.

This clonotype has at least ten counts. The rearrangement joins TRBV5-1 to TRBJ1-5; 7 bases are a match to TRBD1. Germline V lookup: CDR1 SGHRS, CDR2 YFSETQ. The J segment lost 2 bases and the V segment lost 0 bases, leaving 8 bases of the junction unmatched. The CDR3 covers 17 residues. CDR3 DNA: TGCGCCAGCAGCTTGGCAGGGGGGGAGGATGGCAATCAGCCCCAGCATTTT. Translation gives CASSLAGGEDGNQPQHF.

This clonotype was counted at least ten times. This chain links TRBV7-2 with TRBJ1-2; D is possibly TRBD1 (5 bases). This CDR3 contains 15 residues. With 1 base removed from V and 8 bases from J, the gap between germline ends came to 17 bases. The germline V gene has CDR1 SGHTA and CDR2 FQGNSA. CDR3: CASSLDYGGPWGYTF. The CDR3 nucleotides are TGTGCCAGCAGCTTAGATTACGGGGGACCGTGGGGCTACACCTTC.